This T cell receptor delta chain derives from a study of γδ T cells in repeated Plasmodium falciparum infection. Study information: Donors were malaria-exposed Malian children or age- and gender-matched Australian children. Samples were taken at baseline, before some infections, and 21 days after each. Malian gammadelta TCRs were studied during no-transmission periods and across acute malaria episodes. Study results and limitations: Over time and infection, Vgamma9/Vdelta2+ repertoires remained highly stable and polyclonal.

TCRdb redid the clone calls on the multiplex PCR reads with CATT. The table shows about 89,000 delta-chain clones, with roughly 1.4% occurring only once. CDR1 and CDR2 (germline): GEAIGNYY, EKD. This CDR3 contains 16 residues. The junction had 9 bases not matched to a gene; V was cut back by 3 bases and J by 0 bases. At least ten counts were recorded for this clone. The antigen remains unidentified. A far larger clone is just one base off, so this is likely a read error. Bulk repertoires came from Vgamma9/Vdelta2+ or Vdelta2-negative gammadelta T cells flow-sorted from PBMC. The chain links TRDV2 to TRDJ1, with 7 nucleotides matching TRDD3. This TCR came from a pool of human donors (malaria-infected and uninfected, not separated). Sequenced sample: gamma-delta T cells from blood. The CDR3 here is CACDGGTGVDTDKLIF. The CDR3 DNA reads as TGTGCCTGTGACGGGGGTACTGGGGTCGACACCGATAAACTCATCTTT.